This T cell receptor (beta chain) was retrieved from a study of Ad26.COV2.S vaccination and SARS-CoV-2 variants. Method: immunoSEQ multiplex PCR; TCRdb's copy keeps in-frame clones and lacks some. The sample includes roughly 350,000 clones, more than 85% seen only once; the top ten take roughly 5%. This CDR3 spans 16 amino acids. Per germline, CDR1 KGHSH and CDR2 LQKENI. The J segment lost 1 base and the V segment lost 1 base, leaving 6 bases of the junction unmatched. Treatment specified: 15 to 20 received Ad26.COV2.S at low or high dose, single or two shots; about 5 received placebo; per-sample allocation not given. Material that was analyzed had been drawn on day 63 after the first vaccine or placebo injection. Donor was an adult aged 18-55 years in Boston. This clone appeared a few times. The antigen is undetermined. Whole-study results and caveats: Higher spike-specific TCR breadth was found in vaccine recipients than in placebo recipients. Total T cell responses were possibly underestimated by TCR breadth and depth analyses. Placebo and vaccine recipients had non-spike TCR breadth that was similar.

The specimen comprised peripheral blood, sampled in a trial of Ad26.COV2.S vaccine versus placebo. This clonotype originated in a person aged 18-60 years who received the Ad26.COV2.S COVID-19 vaccine or a placebo. J is TRBJ1-1 and V is TRBV18; 7 nucleotides line up with TRBD1. The CDR3 coding sequence is TGTGCCAGCTCACCACTAGGGGGCGGCGGGAACACTGAAGCTTTCTTT. As protein: CASSPLGGGGNTEAFF. The entire variable domain, with the rest obtained from reference TRBV18 and TRBJ1-1, is as follows: NAGVMQNPRHLVRRRGQEARLRCSPMKGHSHVYWYRQLPEEGLKFMVYLQKENIIDESGMPKERFSAEFPKEGPSILRIQQVVRGDSAAYFCASSPLGGGGNTEAFFGQGTRLTVV.